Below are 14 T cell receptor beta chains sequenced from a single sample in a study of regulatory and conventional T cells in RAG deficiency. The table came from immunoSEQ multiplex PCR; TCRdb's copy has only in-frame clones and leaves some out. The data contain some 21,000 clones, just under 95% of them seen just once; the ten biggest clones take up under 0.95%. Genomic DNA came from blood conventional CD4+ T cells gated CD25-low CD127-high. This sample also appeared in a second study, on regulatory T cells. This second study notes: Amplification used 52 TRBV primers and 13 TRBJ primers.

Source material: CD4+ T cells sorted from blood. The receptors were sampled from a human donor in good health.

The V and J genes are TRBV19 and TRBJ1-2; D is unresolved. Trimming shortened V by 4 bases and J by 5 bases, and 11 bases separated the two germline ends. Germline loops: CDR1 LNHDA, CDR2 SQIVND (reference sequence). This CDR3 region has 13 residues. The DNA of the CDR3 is TGTGCCAGTAGTACTCGGCAGGTTTATGGCTACACCTTC. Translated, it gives CASSTRQVYGYTF.

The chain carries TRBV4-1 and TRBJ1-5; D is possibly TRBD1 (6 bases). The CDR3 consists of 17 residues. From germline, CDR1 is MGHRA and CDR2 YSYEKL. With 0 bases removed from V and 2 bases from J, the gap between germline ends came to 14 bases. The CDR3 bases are TGCGCCAGCAGCCAAGATGGGGGCCAGACAGGCAATCAGCCCCAGCATTTT. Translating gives CASSQDGGQTGNQPQHF.

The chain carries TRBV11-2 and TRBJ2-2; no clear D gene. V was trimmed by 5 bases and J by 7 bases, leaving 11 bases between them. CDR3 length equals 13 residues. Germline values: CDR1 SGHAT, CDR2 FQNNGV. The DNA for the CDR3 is TGTGCCAGCAGCAAAGTGGGGATCGGGGAGCTGTTTTTT. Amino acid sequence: CASSKVGIGELFF.

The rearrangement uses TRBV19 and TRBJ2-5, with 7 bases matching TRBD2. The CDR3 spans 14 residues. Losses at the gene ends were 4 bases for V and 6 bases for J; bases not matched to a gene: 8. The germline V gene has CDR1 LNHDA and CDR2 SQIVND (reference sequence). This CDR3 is CASSSGGDMKTQYF. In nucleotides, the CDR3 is TGTGCCAGTAGTAGCGGGGGTGATATGAAGACCCAGTACTTC.

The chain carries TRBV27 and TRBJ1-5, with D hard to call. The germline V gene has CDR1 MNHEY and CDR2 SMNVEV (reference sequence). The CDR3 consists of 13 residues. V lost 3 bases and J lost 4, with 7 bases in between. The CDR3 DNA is TGTGCCAGCAGTTTTACTCGAAATCAGCCCCAGCATTTT. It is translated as CASSFTRNQPQHF.

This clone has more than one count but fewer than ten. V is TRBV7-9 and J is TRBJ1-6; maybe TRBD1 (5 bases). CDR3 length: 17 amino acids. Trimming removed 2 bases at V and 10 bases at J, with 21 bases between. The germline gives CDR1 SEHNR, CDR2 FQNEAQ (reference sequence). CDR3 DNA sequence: TGTGCCAGCAGCTTACATGATTACGAGGGGTTCGGCTCACCCCTCCACTTT. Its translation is CASSLHDYEGFGSPLHF.

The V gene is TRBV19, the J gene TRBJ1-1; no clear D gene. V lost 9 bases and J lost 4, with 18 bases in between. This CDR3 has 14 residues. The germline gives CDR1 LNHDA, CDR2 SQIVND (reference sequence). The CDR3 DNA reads TGTGCCAGCTCCGTGCGGGTTAGTGGCACTGAAGCTTTCTTT. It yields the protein CASSVRVSGTEAFF.

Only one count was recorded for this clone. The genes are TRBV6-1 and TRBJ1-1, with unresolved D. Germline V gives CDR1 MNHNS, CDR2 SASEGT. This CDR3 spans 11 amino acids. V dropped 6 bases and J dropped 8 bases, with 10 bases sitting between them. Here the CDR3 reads CASRRRSEAFF. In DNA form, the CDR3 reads TGTGCCAGCAGACGACGCTCAGAAGCTTTCTTT.

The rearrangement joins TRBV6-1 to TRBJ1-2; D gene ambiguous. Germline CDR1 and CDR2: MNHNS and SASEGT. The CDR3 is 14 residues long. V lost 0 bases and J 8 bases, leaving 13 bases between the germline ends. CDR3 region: CASSEAHLVSGYTF. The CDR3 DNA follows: TGTGCCAGCAGTGAAGCGCACCTAGTCAGCGGCTACACCTTC.

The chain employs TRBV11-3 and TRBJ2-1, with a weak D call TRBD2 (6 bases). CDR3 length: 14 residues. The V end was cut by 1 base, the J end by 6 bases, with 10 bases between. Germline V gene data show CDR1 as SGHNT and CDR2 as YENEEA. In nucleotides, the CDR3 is TGTGCCAGCAGCTTAGGACTAGTTGTCAATGAGCAGTTCTTC. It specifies CASSLGLVVNEQFF.

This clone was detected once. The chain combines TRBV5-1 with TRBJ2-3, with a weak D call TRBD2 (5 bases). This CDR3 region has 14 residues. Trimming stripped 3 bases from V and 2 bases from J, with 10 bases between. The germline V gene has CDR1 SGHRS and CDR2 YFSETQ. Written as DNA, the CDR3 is TGCGCCAGCAGCTCTGGACTCCCCACAGATACGCAGTATTTT. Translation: CASSSGLPTDTQYF.

For the CDR3, the DNA is TGCGCCAGCAGCCAAGTTTTGGCCTACAATGAGCAGTTCTTC. Its translation: CASSQVLAYNEQFF. The chain recombines TRBV4-1 with TRBJ2-1, with unresolved D. Germline values: CDR1 MGHRA, CDR2 YSYEKL. Trimming removed 1 base from V and 2 bases from J, with 6 bases in between. The CDR3 sequence is 14 residues long.

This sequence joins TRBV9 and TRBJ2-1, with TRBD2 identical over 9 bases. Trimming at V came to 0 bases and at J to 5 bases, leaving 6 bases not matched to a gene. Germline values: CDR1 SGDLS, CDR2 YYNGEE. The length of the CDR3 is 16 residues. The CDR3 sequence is CASSVAQRGDHNEQFF. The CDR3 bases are TGTGCCAGCAGCGTAGCTCAGCGGGGGGACCACAATGAGCAGTTCTTC.

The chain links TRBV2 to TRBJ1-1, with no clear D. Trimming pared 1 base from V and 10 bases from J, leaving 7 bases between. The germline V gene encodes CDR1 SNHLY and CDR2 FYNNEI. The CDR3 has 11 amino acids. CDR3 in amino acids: CASSEDSIAFF. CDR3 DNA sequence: TGTGCCAGCAGTGAAGACAGTATAGCTTTCTTT.